A single sample is the source of the 11 T cell receptor beta chains below, sequenced in a study of T cells after yellow fever vaccination (dated by TCRdb to about 2019). The treatment or condition tag for this specimen amounts to: live attenuated yellow fever vaccine strain. The method was 5' RACE. The run used an Illumina HiSeq 2500. TCRdb trimmed the raw reads at Q25, called clones with MiXCR and kept productive beta chains. One record per CDR3 amino acid sequence lists the most common genes and DNA. Across this sample there are tens of thousands of distinct CDR3 sequences, with around 6.7% seen only once. The biggest ten clones account for 22% of the sample. The source was PBMCs, either bulk or a sorted T-cell subset (CD4+, CD8+, memory, or dextramer-sorted; not recorded which), collected on the day of the first yellow fever vaccination. These receptors were taken from a man younger than 35 who received the YFV17D yellow fever vaccine.

This clonotype was counted ten times or more. The chain recombines TRBV12-3 or TRBV12-4 with TRBJ1-1; D not certain. The V gene lost 4 bases and the J gene lost 1 base, with 10 bases spanning the gap. This CDR3 has 14 amino acids. CDR3 sequence reads: CASSSRRTNTEAFF. The CDR3 bases are TGTGCCAGCAGTTCTCGGCGAACGAACACTGAAGCTTTCTTT.

This clonotype has a count of ten or more. The chain has TRBV5-5 and TRBJ2-7, with D uncertain. V was trimmed by 4 bases and J by 3 bases, leaving 14 bases between them. CDR3 length: 14 residues. Germline-derived CDR1 and CDR2 are SGHKS and YYEKEE (reference sequence). For the CDR3, the DNA is TGTGCCAGCAGCCCCGGGCAAGAACGCTACGAGCAGTACTTC. Protein product: CASSPGQERYEQYF.

V and J are TRBV7-8 and TRBJ2-1; 7 nucleotides align to TRBD2. The trim removed 2 bases at V and 0 bases at J, leaving 1 base unmatched. CDR3 length: 15 amino acids. Germline lookup yields CDR1 SGHVS and CDR2 FQNEAQ. The CDR3 bases are TGTGCCAGCAGCTTAACTAGCGTCTCCTACAATGAGCAGTTCTTC. As protein: CASSLTSVSYNEQFF.

The rearrangement joins TRBV5-4 to TRBJ1-1; D is uncertain. Trimming removed 4 bases at V and 1 base at J, with 17 bases between. Looked up from germline, CDR1 is SGHNT and CDR2 is YYREEE (reference sequence). This CDR3 contains 16 residues. The CDR3 protein is CASSAPLQQRNTEAFF. The DNA of the CDR3 is TGTGCCAGCAGCGCTCCTCTACAGCAACGGAACACTGAAGCTTTCTTT. Looking up the rest from reference TRBV5-4 and TRBJ1-1 gives the full variable domain: ETGVTQSPTHLIKTRGQQVTLRCSSQSGHNTVSWYQQALGQGPQFIFQYYREEENGRGNFPPRFSGLQFPNYSSELNVNALELDDSALYLCASSAPLQQRNTEAFFGQGTRLTVV.

This clonotype has a single count. The chain recombines TRBV24-1 with TRBJ2-1, with D perhaps assigned TRBD1 or TRBD2 (6 bases each). The germline V and J ends were trimmed by 2 bases and 0 bases, with 13 bases remaining between them. This CDR3 spans 17 amino acids. Germline V gives CDR1 KGHDR, CDR2 SFDVKD. The CDR3 protein is CATSDWRGSSSYNEQFF. CDR3 coding DNA: TGTGCCACCAGTGATTGGAGGGGGTCCTCCTCCTACAATGAGCAGTTCTTC.

In its sample, this clonotype was seen a few times. This rearrangement joins TRBV5-1 to TRBJ2-3; D perhaps matches TRBD1 (6 bases). CDR3 length: 15 residues. The V end was cut by 0 bases, the J end by 2 bases, with 10 bases between. Germline CDR1 reads SGHRS; CDR2 reads YFSETQ. The CDR3 sequence: CASSLEGQFTDTQYF. Here the CDR3 DNA reads TGCGCCAGCAGCTTGGAAGGACAGTTCACAGATACGCAGTATTTT.

This clonotype was seen many times. The rearrangement links TRBV28 to TRBJ2-3, with 10 bases matching TRBD2. Germline CDR1 is MDHEN and CDR2 is SYDVKM. V trimming: 6 bases; J trimming: 5 bases; junction bases outside the gene matches: 8. The length of the CDR3 is 15 residues. CDR3 sequence: CASRVPLAGLDTQYF. The CDR3 nucleotides are TGTGCCAGCAGGGTCCCACTAGCGGGGCTAGATACGCAGTATTTT.

This clonotype showed up many times. This chain links TRBV12-3 or TRBV12-4 with TRBJ2-2; D remains ambiguous. The CDR3 totals 16 residues. Between the trimmed V and J ends, which lost 8 bases and 1 base, there was a span of 17 bases. The CDR3 bases are TGTGCCAGCGGCCCCCCGAGGCAGAGGAACACCGGGGAGCTGTTTTTT. Translation: CASGPPRQRNTGELFF.

Many counts were recorded for this clonotype. The J gene is TRBJ1-6, the V gene TRBV27; 8 bases agree with TRBD1. V was pared by 2 bases and J by 7 bases, with 1 base of the junction left unmatched. CDR3 size: 14 residues. Germline CDR1 reads MNHEY; CDR2 reads SMNVEV (reference sequence). The CDR3 coding sequence is TGTGCCAGCAGTTTAGGGACAGGAAATTCACCCCTCCACTTT. Amino acids: CASSLGTGNSPLHF.

In this sample, this clonotype turned up many times. The V gene is TRBV2, the J gene TRBJ2-3; 15 bases are shared with TRBD2. Germline CDR1 SNHLY, CDR2 FYNNEI. The CDR3 has 15 amino acids. V was clipped by 7 bases and J by 3 bases; unmatched bases: 2. This CDR3 is CASKGTSGGTDTQYF. CDR3 DNA: TGTGCCAGCAAGGGGACTAGCGGGGGGACAGATACGCAGTATTTT. The variable domain in full, with the rest retrieved from reference TRBV2 and TRBJ2-3, is EPEVTQTPSHQVTQMGQEVILRCVPISNHLYFYWYRQILGQKVEFLVSFYNNEISEKSEIFDDQFSVERPDGSNFTLKIRSTKLEDSAMYFCASKGTSGGTDTQYFGPGTRLTVL.

The chain uses TRBV28 and TRBJ2-1; 8 bases match TRBD1. V trimming: 3 bases; J trimming: 2 bases; junction bases outside the gene matches: 3. Looked up from germline, CDR1 is MDHEN and CDR2 is SYDVKM. CDR3 size: 15 residues. CDR3 sequence (DNA): TGTGCCAGCAGTTTGCGACAGGGGCCCTACAATGAGCAGTTCTTC. Amino acids: CASSLRQGPYNEQFF.